This T cell receptor beta chain was sequenced in a study of cytomegalovirus exposure and HLA in healthy donors. Study at large: In a later analysis, it was reported that the 110 or so validation repertoires had been produced on the same platform as the 500 to 750 repertoires belonging to the first cohort. Notes on the study in general: Diagnosis of cytomegalovirus status made by the classifier reportedly showed high specificity and sensitivity. Researchers counted roughly 150 TCR beta chains as cytomegalovirus-associated.

The CDR3 loop spans 15 amino acids. V lost 8 bases and J lost 4, with 15 bases in between. The germline V gene encodes CDR1 MNHEY and CDR2 SVGAGI. Regarding this clone: What it binds is unknown.

The assay was immunoSEQ multiplex PCR, and TCRdb's table has in-frame clones only and misses some. This table has roughly 330,000 clones, around 87% appearing once. Donors were drawn from the approximately 130-subject validation cohort, separate from the roughly 670-subject first cohort. The chain has TRBV6-5 and TRBJ2-6; tentatively, D is TRBD2 (6 bases). The source of this sequence is a woman in her twenties or thirties in good health and CMV-seropositive. The specimen sequenced was PBMCs. In nucleotides, the CDR3 is TGTGCCAGCGGAGCGGGTTCGGCCGGGGCCAACGTCCTGACTTTC. Its protein is CASGAGSAGANVLTF.